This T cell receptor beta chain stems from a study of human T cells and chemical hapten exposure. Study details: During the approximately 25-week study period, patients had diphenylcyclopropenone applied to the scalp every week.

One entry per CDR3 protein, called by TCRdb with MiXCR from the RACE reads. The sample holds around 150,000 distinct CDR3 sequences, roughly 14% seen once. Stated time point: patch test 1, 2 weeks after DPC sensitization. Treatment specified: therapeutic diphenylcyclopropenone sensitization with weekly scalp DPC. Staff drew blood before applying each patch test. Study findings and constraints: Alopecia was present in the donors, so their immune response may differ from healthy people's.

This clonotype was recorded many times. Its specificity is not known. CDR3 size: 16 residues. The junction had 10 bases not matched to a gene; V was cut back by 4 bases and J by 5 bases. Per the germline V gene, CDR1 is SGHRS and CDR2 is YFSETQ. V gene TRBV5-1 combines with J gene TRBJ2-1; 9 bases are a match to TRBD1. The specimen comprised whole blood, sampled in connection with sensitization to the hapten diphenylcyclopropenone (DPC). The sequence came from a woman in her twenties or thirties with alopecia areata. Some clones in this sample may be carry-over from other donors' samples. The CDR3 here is CASSRTTGTGNNEQFF. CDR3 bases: TGCGCCAGCAGCCGTACAACCGGGACAGGGAACAATGAGCAGTTCTTC.